The TCR beta chain under discussion was sequenced for a study of shared clonotypes between healthy human individuals (dated by TCRdb to between 2020 and 2021). Background for the entire study: The cohort comprised two women and a few men aged 18 to 49 years. To estimate repertoire size and how much clonotypes are shared between individuals, the study performed deep sequencing of blood TCR repertoires from a few healthy adults. Different laboratories and diverse techniques were used to prepare libraries and sequence TCR repertoires, to increase sequencing depth and limit assay-specific biases. For each donor, three plates each were used for CD4 naive and CD4 memory, two plates were used for CD8 naive, and one plate was used for CD8 memory. Leukapheresis yielded between about 0.8 and 8.9 billion PBMCs per donor.

The donors were healthy, HIV-negative adults with no recently reported acute infections or vaccinations. Every donor was a Caucasian adult residing in Nashville, Tennessee, USA. CD4+ T cells were enriched by magnetic negative selection, after which naive cells were positively selected on CD45RA and the negative fraction was taken as the memory subset. Blood was obtained by leukapheresis, after which PBMCs were separated by Ficoll-Histopaque density gradient centrifugation and cryopreserved in liquid nitrogen vapor phase. Analytical flow cytometry was used to check the purity and quantity of each magnetically sorted T cell population. Genomic DNA was isolated from every sorted fraction and measured by UV absorbance on a Nanodrop 2000c. CDR1 and CDR2, per the germline V gene, are MNHNS and SASEGT. Measured from the cysteine to the phenylalanine, the CDR3 is 17 residues long. Solely the CDR3 DNA is kept, with 51 bases framed from the first base. Deletion took 3 bases off V and 0 bases off J, with a span of 12 bases between the germline ends.

Turning to this clone: Its antigen target is currently unknown. The input lacks base qualities; no much larger clone sits a single base away.

Summary of the overall study and its limitations: Pairwise subsampling indicated that sequencing depth was expected to affect the degree of clonotype sharing among donors. Even with the large sequencing depth, rarefaction of the sorted-subset datasets indicated that sequencing was incomplete. When several donors were compared, the shared fraction of clonotypes was around 5% for naive CD4, around 4% for naive CD8, about 2.4% for memory CD4, and around 0.4% for memory CD8. Only blood was sampled, and tissue TCR repertoires likely differ from those in blood. Estimated clonotype richness was generally larger for naive than for memory subsets. Higher generation probabilities were observed for clonotypes shared by all four sorted-subset donors than for non-shared clonotypes. The genetic and exposure-history diversity represented was limited by the small number of donors.

Using the deep immunoSEQ assay, multiplex PCR amplified TCR CDR3 regions from genomic DNA. Genomic DNA extracted from each cell subset was distributed evenly over all wells of several immunoSEQ 96-well plates, and each plate served as one replicate. For sorted subsets, 200 to 250 ng genomic DNA, equal to 30,000 or so T cell genomes, was loaded into each replicate PCR. Purified libraries were quantified with a Qubit 3.0 fluorometer, sized on a Bioanalyzer 2100, and re-quantified with the KAPA Library Quantification kit. Every immunoSEQ 96-well plate was sequenced on a separate single-read 150-cycle Illumina NextSeq 550 flow cell. The paper's data handling went like this. Because the immunoSEQ output held only junctional sequences and lacked quality scores, the filtering could not match the filtering applied to full-length reads. To assign V/J genes and CDR3, sequences were annotated against IMGT germline references using PyIR, a Python wrapper for IgBLAST v1.9. Reads were removed for weak V/J assignments (E-value above 1e-6), missing CDR3, stop codons, out-of-frame junctions, or ambiguous translated residues. A V3J clonotype was defined by an identical inferred V gene, J gene, and CDR3 amino acid sequence. Percentage overlap between repertoires was calculated by dividing the number of shared unique clonotypes by the size of the smaller repertoire. Repertoire richness was assessed with RTK rarefaction, the Chao1 estimator, and Recon v2.1 estimates of unobserved clonotypes. OLGA was used to compute generation probabilities for all TCRbeta clonotypes that the gDNA method yielded from a handful of donors. In its TCRdb copy, this immuneACCESS table keeps in-frame sequences only and misses some clones. Where compared with another copy, unresolved V genes explain less than half of these, and the others have no known cause. The V and J calls and the clone size are those of that table, but D and trimming were determined from the DNA. The sample table records around 2.1 million clones; almost 96% of these occur just once. The ten largest clones take up 0.1% to 0.15% of the sample.

The sequenced sample was naive CD4+ T cells sorted from blood. The sample's cell subset or site label is to be understood as: CD45RA+ positively selected. The sequence came from a man between 18 and 29 years old in good health. The chain joins TRBV6-1 to TRBJ2-6; TRBD1 might be the D gene, on 6 matching bases. The CDR3 has the sequence CASSDWQGSSGANVLTF. The DNA sequence is given as TGTGCCAGCAGTGATTGGCAGGGGAGCTCTGGGGCCAACGTCCTGACTTTC.